This entry is about one T cell receptor beta chain. Original processing notes: Nucleated cell number was recorded as an estimate derived from reference gene primer amplification. Here immunoSEQ multiplex PCR was the method, and the copy in TCRdb shows in-frame clones only, minus some. V and J calls and clone size come straight from that table; D and trimming were deduced from the DNA. The sample has under 300,000 clones; approximately 79% are singletons. This entry comes from a study of blood T cell repertoires in COVID-19. As for the study in general: Acute and convalescent COVID-19 samples came from the United States, Italy and Spain. The analysed material was cDNA or gDNA that came from T cells, B-cell-depleted T cells, or PBMCs.

Germline assignment: CDR1 MDHEN and CDR2 SYDVKM. CDR3 length: 16 residues. V was trimmed by 3 bases and J by 0 bases, leaving 12 bases between them. The sequenced sample was peripheral blood. This chain links TRBV28 with TRBJ1-5; D gene unclear. This receptor was taken from a middle-aged woman with active or convalescent COVID-19. In DNA form, the CDR3 reads TGTGCCAGCAGTTTCGTGGCAGACTATAGCAATCAGCCCCAGCATTTT. It codes for CASSFVADYSNQPQHF.